These 18 T cell receptor beta chains came from one sample sequenced in a study of T cell responses to AZD1222 COVID-19 vaccine listed by TCRdb under 2021. According to the study, the label for this sample's time point signals: about 28 days (+/-7) after the second vaccine dose. The library was made by the immunoSEQ multiplex PCR assay. In TCRdb, the immuneACCESS table is reduced to in-frame sequences with V and J assigned. These tables do not hold every clone; where another copy was compared, an unresolved V gene accounts for under half, and the others remain unexplained. The sample table records approximately 100,000 clones; approximately 81% of these occur just once. The ten largest clones take up roughly 5% of the sample. This sample comprised peripheral blood, obtained 28 days after the second AZD1222 dose. These receptors were taken from an adult who received the AZD1222 COVID-19 vaccine.

This clone was picked up a small number of times. DNA for the CDR3: TGTGCCTGGAGTGTAATCTGGGGTGATACGCAGTATTTT. Its translation is CAWSVIWGDTQYF. The chain carries TRBV30 and TRBJ2-3, with no clear D. Germline CDR1 GTSNPN, CDR2 SVGIG (reference sequence). Trimming took 0 bases from V and 6 from J, leaving 10 bases between them. The CDR3 is 13 amino acids.

The gene calls are TRBV9 and TRBJ2-7, with 7 bases aligning to TRBD2. Germline V gene sequence: CDR1 SGDLS, CDR2 YYNGEE. The CDR3 runs 15 residues. The ends lost 3 bases at V and 3 bases at J; junction bases unmatched: 9. CDR3 coding DNA: TGTGCCAGCAGCGCCCGGGATAGCGGGCTCTACGAGCAGTACTTC. Translating gives CASSARDSGLYEQYF.

V and J are TRBV11-2 and TRBJ2-1; 12 nucleotides align to TRBD2. With 1 base clipped from V and 4 bases from J, the junction kept 5 bases outside the gene matches. CDR1 and CDR2 from the germline V gene are SGHAT and FQNNGV. The length of the CDR3 is 17 residues. The CDR3 sequence is CASSLALAGGIYNEQFF. In DNA form, the CDR3 reads TGTGCCAGCAGCTTAGCGCTAGCGGGAGGGATATACAATGAGCAGTTCTTC.

The V call is TRBV19, the J call TRBJ1-1; D remains unclear. The CDR3 loop spans 16 amino acids. The V end lost 3 bases, the J end lost 0 bases, and 14 bases lay between the germline ends. Germline-derived CDR1 and CDR2 are LNHDA and SQIVND (reference sequence). CDR3 region: CASSIRAEILNTEAFF. DNA for the CDR3: TGTGCCAGTAGTATTCGGGCGGAAATCTTGAACACTGAAGCTTTCTTT. Filled out from reference TRBV19 and TRBJ1-1, the complete variable domain reads DGGITQSPKYLFRKEGQNVTLSCEQNLNHDAMYWYRQDPGQGLRLIYYSQIVNDFQKGDIAEGYSVSREKKESFPLTVTSAQKNPTAFYLCASSIRAEILNTEAFFGQGTRLTVV.

A single count supports this clone. The genes are TRBV10-1 and TRBJ2-2; the D gene is possibly TRBD2 (6 bases). Germline V lookup: CDR1 WNHNN, CDR2 SYGVQD (reference sequence). V lost 7 bases, J lost 7 bases, and 13 bases lay in between. The CDR3 is made up of 13 amino acids. The CDR3, as DNA: TGCGCCAGCAACCGGGACTGGCGCGGGGAGCTGTTTTTT. It encodes CASNRDWRGELFF.

The chain uses TRBV7-9 and TRBJ1-2; D not certain. The CDR3 spans 13 residues. The ends were cut back, 5 bases at V and 4 bases at J, with 11 bases in the middle. Germline CDR1 is SEHNR and CDR2 is FQNEAQ (reference sequence). Here the CDR3 DNA reads TGTGCCAGCAGCCCCTCCCTACCCTATGGCTACACCTTC. Protein sequence: CASSPSLPYGYTF.

This clone was seen only once. The genes are TRBV6-2 or TRBV6-3 and TRBJ2-7; 7 nucleotides align to TRBD2. The CDR3 sequence is 16 residues long. V lost 4 bases to trimming and J lost 12 bases; unmatched junction nucleotides: 21. Germline loops: CDR1 MNHEY, CDR2 SVGEGT. The CDR3 protein is CASSFHFAPSSGEGYF. CDR3 sequence (DNA): TGTGCCAGCAGTTTTCATTTTGCCCCCTCTAGCGGCGAGGGGTACTTC.

V usage is TRBV27 and J usage is TRBJ1-2; 10 bases line up with TRBD1. Unmatched junction bases numbered 6, after V lost 6 bases and J lost 5 bases. Germline V CDR1 and CDR2: MNHEY, SMNVEV (reference sequence). The CDR3 totals 14 residues. The chain's CDR3 is CASSARTGGYGYTF. CDR3 bases: TGTGCCAGCAGCGCCCGGACAGGGGGATATGGCTACACCTTC.

The rearrangement links TRBV12-5 to TRBJ1-1, with D hard to call. Trimming left V 5 bases short and J 0 bases short, with 10 bases between. Per the germline V gene, CDR1 is LGHNT and CDR2 is FRNRAP. This CDR3 region has 14 residues. The CDR3 region has the DNA TGTGCTAGTGGTGGAGGGCTAGTGAACACTGAAGCTTTCTTT. Protein product: CASGGGLVNTEAFF.

The chain combines TRBV6-5 with TRBJ2-7; 8 bases are a match to TRBD2. V was pared by 2 bases and J by 7 bases, with 10 bases of the junction left unmatched. The CDR3 runs 15 residues. Germline values: CDR1 MNHEY, CDR2 SVGAGI. CDR3 sequence (DNA): TGTGCCAGCAGTTACGGCGCGGGAGGAGCGGGGGAGCAGTACTTC. Translation gives CASSYGAGGAGEQYF.

This rearrangement joins TRBV2 to TRBJ1-2; D gene ambiguous. The CDR3 spans 13 residues. V gave up 2 bases and J gave up 3 bases, with 7 bases separating them. Germline values: CDR1 SNHLY, CDR2 FYNNEI. The CDR3 reads CASSESRDYGYTF. CDR3 coding DNA: TGTGCCAGCAGTGAATCCCGGGACTATGGCTACACCTTC.

The chain employs TRBV5-1 and TRBJ2-2, with 8 bases that match TRBD2. V was pared by 0 bases and J by 6 bases, with 4 bases of the junction left unmatched. There are 15 residues in the CDR3. Germline-derived CDR1 and CDR2 are SGHRS and YFSETQ. CDR3 nucleotides: TGCGCCAGCAGCTTGGGCCCAGCGGGAGCCGGGGAGCTGTTTTTT. Translating gives CASSLGPAGAGELFF.

The chain recombines TRBV7-9 with TRBJ2-7; 10 bases agree with TRBD2. The CDR3 consists of 14 residues. V gave up 7 bases and J gave up 0 bases; unmatched junction bases: 3. CDR1 and CDR2 (germline): SEHNR, FQNEAQ (reference sequence). CDR3 sequence: CASILAGVSYEQYF. The CDR3 coding sequence is TGTGCCAGCATCCTAGCGGGGGTCTCCTACGAGCAGTACTTC.

V gene TRBV5-5 combines with J gene TRBJ1-3; 7 bases are a match to TRBD1. This CDR3 contains 16 residues. Germline lookup yields CDR1 SGHKS and CDR2 YYEKEE (reference sequence). V was clipped by 1 base and J by 4 bases; unmatched bases: 8. The CDR3 here is CASSLNPGQRGNTIYF. In DNA form, the CDR3 reads TGTGCCAGCAGCTTGAATCCGGGACAGAGAGGAAACACCATATATTTT.

The chain links TRBV11-2 to TRBJ2-7; TRBD1 might be the D (5 bases). Germline CDR1 SGHAT, CDR2 FQNNGV. CDR3 length: 13 amino acids. With 5 bases removed from V and 4 bases from J, the gap between germline ends came to 12 bases. The CDR3 DNA reads TGTGCCAGCAGCCCGAGACAGTTTTACGAGCAGTACTTC. Its protein product is CASSPRQFYEQYF.

This chain links TRBV25-1 with TRBJ1-3; TRBD1 aligns across 12 bases. Trimming cost V 1 base and J 4 bases; bases outside gene matches: 8. From germline, CDR1 is MGHDK and CDR2 SYGVNS. The CDR3 runs to 18 residues. CDR3 sequence reads: CASSESLGTGGPGNTIYF. CDR3 sequence (DNA): TGTGCCAGCAGTGAATCGTTGGGGACAGGGGGCCCGGGAAACACCATATATTTT. Full variable domain (rest looked up from reference TRBV25-1 and TRBJ1-3): EADIYQTPRYLVIGTGKKITLECSQTMGHDKMYWYQQDPGMELHLIHYSYGVNSTEKGDLSSESTVSRIRTEHFPLTLESARPSHTSQYLCASSESLGTGGPGNTIYFGEGSWLTVV.

The chain is built from TRBV10-1 and TRBJ2-7, with D hard to call. V was clipped by 4 bases and J by 4 bases, with 11 bases between them. The CDR3 extends over 13 amino acids. CDR1 WNHNN and CDR2 SYGVQD come from the germline V gene (reference sequence). The DNA for the CDR3 is TGCGCCAGCAGTGCCCTGCCTAATTACGAGCAGTACTTC. It is translated as CASSALPNYEQYF.

V and J are TRBV10-2 and TRBJ2-1; D not certain. V was clipped by 3 bases and J by 10 bases, with 10 bases between them. CDR1 and CDR2 (germline): WSHSY, SAAADI. The CDR3 extends over 12 amino acids. The CDR3 nucleotides are TGCGCCAGCAGTGATAGGTTGGCAGAGCAGTTCTTC. Its protein product is CASSDRLAEQFF.